This record covers a single T cell receptor (beta chain). No antigen is known for it. It has no much larger one-base neighbor in the sample; base qualities were not kept. The donors were a few dozen Caucasian individuals from Russia, aged 6 to 90 years, who were systemically healthy. Each donor gave ten milliliters of peripheral blood, collected into EDTA-treated Vacutainer tubes. PBMCs were isolated by Ficoll-Paque density-gradient centrifugation, with at least 6 million obtained per sample. Total RNA, at least 5 micrograms per sample, was extracted from PBMCs with Trizol reagent. The percentages of naive CD45RAhigh/CD27high T cells were determined by flow cytometry on a PBMC aliquot from every donor. Library preparation was by 5' RACE. Data came from an Illumina HiSeq 2500. A second PCR of about 6 to 12 cycles was performed with a sample-barcoded 5' primer and a J-beta primer mix. A unique molecular identifier was introduced onto each TCR beta cDNA molecule by a template-switch 5' adaptor carrying 12 random nucleotides. At least 2.5 million CDR3-containing paired-end reads were obtained from each sample. The Mint cDNA synthesis kit, primed by a TRBC-specific oligonucleotide, was used to synthesize first-strand cDNA from all RNA. Following uracil-DNA glycosylase treatment, all cDNA underwent a first 18-cycle PCR with the universal primers M1SS and BC2_uni_R. In the original analysis: Each sample was normalized by randomly selecting 1 million high-quality reads, each carrying a distinct molecular identifier. Reads sharing molecular identifiers were discarded rather than binned into consensus sequences. CDR3 identification, clonotype clustering and error correction used MiTCR with a Q25 quality threshold and the strictest error-elimination algorithm. A nonparametric unseen species model using Euler transformation provided a lower-bound estimate of total TCR beta diversity. Starting from the raw public reads, TCRdb applied fastp trimming at Q25, assembled clones with MiXCR and retained in-frame beta chains. CDR3 protein duplicates are merged, each entry listing the most common genes and DNA. The V and J calls shown here were made by TCRdb, not taken from the authors' results. This sample has 600,000 to 850,000 distinct CDR3 sequences in its table, and about 25% of those were observed once. Of the sample, under 10% is held by the ten largest clones.

CDR1 MNHEY and CDR2 SMNVEV are derived from the germline V gene (reference sequence). From the cysteine up to the phenylalanine, the CDR3 has a length of 15 residues. This entry keeps only the CDR3 DNA: 45 bases, framed from base 1. Relative to germline, V is 6 bases shorter and J is 0 bases shorter, with 11 bases between their ends. These data are taken from a study of blood T cells in healthy people across ages (dated by TCRdb to between 2014 and 2017). Study-level background: Template switching captured roughly one uniquely barcoded TCR beta cDNA molecule per two T cells in model experiments. The study measured age-related changes in TCR beta repertoire diversity using deep sequencing normalized with unique cDNA molecular identifiers. Donors were grouped into four age groups: young (average about 15 years), middle-aged (39), aged (around 60) and long-lived (82). Two additional independent replicas of 1 million unique cDNA reads from the same blood draw were analyzed for two donors (one aged 18 to 30 and one aged 80 or older). Overall study results and their limits: Total diversity estimates from one million sequenced T cells were considered lower bounds and underestimates. Because donor CMV infection status was unknown, age-related changes in expanded clonotypes were potentially confounded. Because profiling used bulk unsorted PBMCs, naive and antigen-experienced compartments could not be compared conclusively. Observed TCR beta diversity correlated strongly with the percentage of naive T cells measured by flow cytometry. Observed TCR beta diversity per million T cells fell roughly linearly with age, and a significant reduction was already apparent by age roughly 40. The long-lived group showed more naive CD4+ T cells, fewer expanded clones and increased TCR diversity than the aged group, suggesting age selection.

These sequences were also reported in another study, on T cells of mothers and their children. The other study reports the following: Nine systemically healthy Caucasian individuals, comprising three mothers and their six children, were included as donors. cDNA synthesis consumed the entire amount of extracted RNA, loaded at approximately 1.6 ug RNA in each 15 ul reaction. Sample barcodes and 2-4 random nucleotides were added via the M1S primer in the second PCR. More than 9 million TCR beta CDR3 reads were obtained from each mother, and about 3 million reads were obtained from each child. Thymic selection shapes the output of TCR recombination in a similar way in related and unrelated pairs, and inherited differences have a minor effect. Normalized repertoire overlap was always slightly but never significantly higher in related than unrelated mother-child pairs. No persistent microchimeric T cell clones were detected, at a sensitivity of approximately 90 clones per million clonotypes. Deep NGS was used in the study to compare the TCR beta repertoires of mothers and children and to look for features that separate related mother-child pairs from unrelated individuals. On average, the children were roughly 10 +/- 4 years old, while the mothers were 40 +/- 4 years old. After adapter ligation was performed with NEBNext reagents, the libraries were sequenced on an Illumina HiSeq 2000 with 100+100 nt paired-end reads. To prevent cross-contamination, the mother and child libraries were prepared a month apart and were sequenced in separate runs. For each donor, between about 450,000 and 2,300,000 distinct TCR beta clonotypes were identified. Naive TCR beta clonotypes were estimated from low-frequency clonotypes matched to each donor's FACS-determined naive share, without sorting.

The TCR comes from a boy aged 5-17 years in good health. Specimen: blood. The sequence links TRBV27 to TRBJ1-4; the D gene remains uncertain. The CDR3 is CASRYLSATNEKLFF. The DNA sequence is as follows: TGTGCCAGCAGATATTTGAGTGCAACTAATGAAAAACTGTTTTTT.